The 23 T cell receptor beta chains listed next were all sequenced from one sample in a study of T cells after yellow fever vaccination. TCRdb reprocessed the 5' RACE reads with MiXCR, giving one entry per CDR3 protein. The sample lists some 160,000 distinct CDR3 sequences, approximately 10% seen once, with 35% to 40% in the top ten. The source material was CD8+ T cells sorted from PBMCs, sampled 45 days after the yellow fever booster vaccination. The receptors derive from a young man who received the YFV17D yellow fever vaccine.

The chain recombines TRBV1 with TRBJ1-2. TRBV1 is designated a pseudogene. This CDR3 has 14 amino acids. The CDR3 loop reads CTSRRPHSSYGYTF. The CDR3 DNA reads TGCACCAGCCGAAGGCCTCACTCCTCCTATGGCTACACCTTC.

This sequence joins TRBV5-4 and TRBJ2-5; D perhaps matches TRBD2 (6 bases). Trimming took 4 bases from V and 4 from J, leaving 17 bases between them. Germline loops: CDR1 SGHNT, CDR2 YYREEE (reference sequence). This CDR3 has 15 amino acids. In DNA, the CDR3 is TGTGCCAGCAGCAGGAGGGCGAGGGTACGAGAGACCCAGTACTTC. It yields the protein CASSRRARVRETQYF.

A few counts support this clonotype. This sequence joins TRBV7-3 and TRBJ2-2, with TRBD2 identical over 14 bases. CDR1 is SGHTA and CDR2 is FQGTGA in the germline V gene. The CDR3 has 16 amino acids. V dropped 5 bases and J dropped 4; count of bases not matched to a gene: 3. As DNA, the CDR3 is TGTGCCAGCAGCCATGGACTAGCGGGGGGCACCGGGGAGCTGTTTTTT. Its translation: CASSHGLAGGTGELFF.

This clonotype came up once. This rearrangement joins TRBV5-1 to TRBJ2-7, with a tentative D call TRBD2 (5 bases). With 4 bases removed from V and 6 bases from J, the gap between germline ends came to 11 bases. Germline V gene lookup returns CDR1 SGHRS and CDR2 YFSETQ. CDR3 length equals 12 residues. DNA of the CDR3: TGCGCCAGCAGCGACTATGGGTTCGAGCAGTACGTC. Translating gives CASSDYGFEQYV.

The J gene is TRBJ1-1, the V gene TRBV7-9; 7 bases agree with TRBD1. V gave up 3 bases and J gave up 7 bases; unmatched junction bases: 2. Germline V gene sequence: CDR1 SEHNR, CDR2 FQNEAQ (reference sequence). The CDR3 runs 12 residues. CDR3 sequence reads: CASSLGTVEAFF. The CDR3 bases are TGTGCCAGCAGCTTGGGGACAGTTGAAGCTTTCTTT.

The V and J genes are TRBV27 and TRBJ1-1; a possible D gene is TRBD1 (5 bases). The length of the CDR3 is 12 residues. Trimming removed 3 bases at V and 7 bases at J, with 9 bases between. Per the germline V gene, CDR1 is MNHEY and CDR2 is SMNVEV (reference sequence). As DNA, the CDR3 is TGTGCCAGCAGTTTTTCAGGGAGTGAAGCTTTCTTT. Translating it yields CASSFSGSEAFF.

The chain carries TRBV25-1 and TRBJ2-5; D is tentatively TRBD1 or TRBD2 (5 bases each). The V gene's germline CDR1 is MGHDK and CDR2 SYGVNS. This CDR3 has 14 amino acids. Trimming pared 1 base from V and 1 base from J, leaving 7 bases between. The CDR3 sequence: CASSEFGGQETQYF. The DNA for the CDR3 is TGTGCCAGCAGTGAATTTGGGGGCCAAGAGACCCAGTACTTC.

This clonotype was seen at least ten times. CDR3 protein: CASSQDRIQTEQFF. CDR3 sequence (DNA): TGTGCCAGCAGCCAGGACAGAATACAAACTGAGCAGTTCTTC. The V and J genes are TRBV7-6 and TRBJ2-1; D perhaps matches TRBD1 (6 bases). With 5 bases removed from V and 9 bases from J, the gap between germline ends came to 17 bases. Per germline, CDR1 SGHVS and CDR2 FNYEAQ. The CDR3 runs to 14 residues.

This clonotype was observed at least ten times. The genes are TRBV5-1 and TRBJ2-1; 9 bases map to TRBD1. This CDR3 has 16 residues. V shed 4 bases and J 8 bases; nucleotides not matched to a gene: 13. Germline V CDR1 and CDR2: SGHRS, YFSETQ. CDR3 region: CASSGNWDRELDEQFF. The CDR3 DNA follows: TGCGCCAGCAGCGGGAACTGGGACAGGGAGCTGGATGAGCAGTTCTTC.

This chain joins TRBV4-3 and TRBJ2-1, with 11 bases fitting TRBD2. The trim removed 4 bases at V and 4 bases at J, leaving 3 bases unmatched. Germline values: CDR1 LGHNA, CDR2 YSLEER. The CDR3 covers 15 residues. Here the CDR3 reads CASSLGLAGYNEQFF. CDR3 in DNA: TGCGCCAGCAGCCTTGGACTAGCGGGTTACAATGAGCAGTTCTTC.

The sample holds a few counts of this clonotype. This rearrangement joins TRBV2 to TRBJ1-5; perhaps TRBD1 as D (6 bases). CDR3 length: 16 residues. V was trimmed by 6 bases and J by 11 bases, leaving 26 bases between them. CDR1 is SNHLY, CDR2 FYNNEI, per germline. The CDR3 loop is CASSPRRTAVPRAQHF. The CDR3 bases are TGTGCCAGCAGCCCCAGGCGGACAGCGGTCCCCCGAGCCCAGCATTTT.

This clonotype showed up many times. In nucleotides, the CDR3 is TGTGCCAGCAGCCTGGGGAATAACTATGGCTACACCTTC. Translated, it gives CASSLGNNYGYTF. The chain is built from TRBV5-6 and TRBJ1-2; no reliable D call. The V gene's germline CDR1 is SGHDT and CDR2 YYEEEE. The CDR3 spans 13 residues. V lost 4 bases, J lost 1 base, and 8 bases lay in between.

This clonotype was counted at least ten times. The CDR3 region has the DNA TGTGCCAGCGGGGAACGGACAGGGAGGGATGAGCAGTACTTC. It yields the protein CASGERTGRDEQYF. This sequence joins TRBV12-3 or TRBV12-4 and TRBJ2-7; tentative D call: TRBD1 (8 bases). V gave up 8 bases and J gave up 7 bases, with 21 bases separating them. The CDR3 consists of 14 residues.

J is TRBJ1-2 and V is TRBV14; a possible D gene is TRBD1 (5 bases). Trimming pared 2 bases from V and 5 bases from J, leaving 12 bases between. Germline assignment: CDR1 SGHDN and CDR2 FVKESK. CDR3 length: 14 residues. The CDR3 coding sequence is TGTGCCAGCAGCCAAATATCAGGGATTTATGGCTACACCTTC. Its translation: CASSQISGIYGYTF.

This clonotype came up many times. The V call is TRBV27, the J call TRBJ1-1; 9 bases map to TRBD1. V lost 8 bases, J lost 3 bases, and 4 bases stayed unmatched. Per the germline V gene, CDR1 is MNHEY and CDR2 is SMNVEV (reference sequence). This CDR3 is built from 13 residues. The CDR3, as DNA: TGTGCCAGCGGGACAGGGAGGGACACTGAAGCTTTCTTT. Amino acids: CASGTGRDTEAFF.

This clonotype was seen repeatedly, ten times or more. V usage is TRBV12-3 or TRBV12-4 and J usage is TRBJ2-5; weak D call: TRBD2 (6 bases). The CDR3 consists of 12 residues. V dropped 3 bases and J dropped 5 bases, with 7 bases sitting between them. This CDR3 is CASSLGRETQYF. The CDR3 DNA follows: TGTGCCAGCAGTTTGGGGAGGGAGACCCAGTACTTC.

The chain carries TRBV6-5 and TRBJ1-1; unclear D gene. The CDR3 sequence is 16 residues long. Germline V gene sequence: CDR1 MNHEY, CDR2 SVGAGI. With 0 bases removed from V and 2 bases from J, the gap between germline ends came to 13 bases. The CDR3 DNA reads as TGTGCCAGCAGTTACTCGAGTTATACGGTCAACACTGAAGCTTTCTTT. It is translated as CASSYSSYTVNTEAFF.

The table lists this clonotype with a few counts. The chain has TRBV20-1 and TRBJ1-1; no firm D call. The CDR3 is made up of 12 amino acids. Looked up from germline, CDR1 is DFQATT and CDR2 is SNEGSKA (reference sequence). V lost 2 bases, J lost 5 bases, and 9 bases lay in between. In nucleotides, the CDR3 is TGCAGTGCTAGAAACTTAGGGACTGAAGCTTTCTTT. Its protein is CSARNLGTEAFF.

This clonotype was counted a few times. The chain joins TRBV5-6 to TRBJ2-7, with a tentative D call TRBD1 (6 bases). Germline V gene sequence: CDR1 SGHDT, CDR2 YYEEEE. Trimming removed 6 bases from V and 4 bases from J, with 8 bases in between. CDR3 size: 11 residues. The CDR3 DNA follows: TGTGCCAGCACCGACAGGTACGAGCAGTACTTC. It encodes CASTDRYEQYF.

This clonotype has more than one count but fewer than ten. The V call is TRBV27, the J call TRBJ2-1, with D maybe TRBD2 (6 bases). Deletions cut 5 bases from V and 4 bases from J, with 12 bases between. The CDR3 has 14 residues. CDR1 is MNHEY and CDR2 is SMNVEV in the germline V gene (reference sequence). The CDR3 loop reads CASSHGTAYNEQFF. The DNA for the CDR3 is TGTGCCAGCAGTCACGGGACTGCGTACAATGAGCAGTTCTTC.

The rearrangement links TRBV9 to TRBJ2-7; no clear D. CDR1 and CDR2 (germline): SGDLS, YYNGEE. This CDR3 spans 13 amino acids. The germline V and J ends were trimmed by 3 bases and 6 bases, with 13 bases remaining between them. The CDR3 nucleotides read TGTGCCAGCAGCGCGGTCCCGCTCAGCGAGCAGTACTTC. Protein: CASSAVPLSEQYF.

The rearrangement links TRBV6-6 to TRBJ2-7; no clear D gene. There are 12 residues in the CDR3. CDR1 is MNHNY, CDR2 SVGAGI, per germline (reference sequence). Between the trimmed V and J ends, which lost 6 bases and 6 bases, there was a span of 12 bases. This CDR3 reads CASRSKSGEQYF. CDR3 nucleotide sequence: TGTGCCAGCAGAAGCAAATCCGGCGAGCAGTACTTC.

V usage is TRBV27 and J usage is TRBJ1-5; TRBD1 matches at 7 bases. V dropped 5 bases and J dropped 8; count of bases not matched to a gene: 12. The CDR3 covers 15 residues. Per the germline V gene, CDR1 is MNHEY and CDR2 is SMNVEV (reference sequence). The CDR3 protein is CASSPIQGMWEPQHF. The CDR3 DNA reads as TGTGCCAGCAGTCCGATACAGGGGATGTGGGAGCCCCAGCATTTT.